The clone carrying this T cell receptor (beta chain) was recorded at least ten times. CDR3 length: 14 amino acids. The V and J ends lost 6 bases and 2 bases, in that order; junction bases with no gene match: 3. CDR1 ENHRY and CDR2 SYGVKD come from the germline V gene. One entry per CDR3 protein, called by TCRdb with MiXCR from the RT-PCR reads. The sample has about 700,000 distinct CDR3 sequences, 14% seen once. J is TRBJ2-3 and V is TRBV10-3; 9 nucleotides agree with TRBD1. The TCR comes from a female donor in good health, serving as a healthy control. The sample taken for sequencing was memory CD4+ T cells from blood. The CDR3 region is CAIRRDRDTDTQYF. As DNA, the CDR3 is TGTGCCATCAGGAGGGACAGGGACACAGATACGCAGTATTTT.